The clone carrying this T cell receptor beta chain has ten or more counts. Its antigen is currently unknown. These data come from a study of T cells in Graves' hyperthyroidism and ophthalmopathy. Study conclusions and caveats: A model of 13 V-J pairs discriminated ophthalmopathy from stable hyperthyroidism.

The V and J ends lost 0 bases and 2 bases respectively, with 11 bases between them. There are 15 residues in the CDR3. The germline V gene has CDR1 SGHRS and CDR2 YFSETQ. Those with hyperthyroidism were 18 to 65 years old, newly diagnosed, and ill for under 2 months. Each diagnosis drew on symptoms, thyroxine, TRAb, thyroid ultrasound and orbital computed tomography findings. The CDR3 regions of TCR beta were amplified from RNA transcripts. TCR CDR3 underwent first-round RT-PCR with the HTBI primer set. In TCRdb, the multiplex PCR reads were re-called with MiXCR into one record per CDR3 protein. The data show about 380,000 distinct CDR3 sequences, approximately 15% seen once.

The specimen was blood. The chain has TRBV5-1 and TRBJ1-1; D gene unclear. The receptor was isolated from a woman in her sixties with Graves' hyperthyroidism. As DNA, the CDR3 is TGCGCCAGCAGCTTGGGAGCAGGAGCCAACACTGAAGCTTTCTTT. Protein sequence: CASSLGAGANTEAFF.